The T cell receptor beta chain under discussion was sequenced for a study of blood T cell repertoires in COVID-19. Study at large: Collection of acute and convalescent COVID-19 samples took place in the United States, Italy and Spain. PBMCs, B-cell-depleted T cells, or T cells provided the cDNA or gDNA that made up the material.

Study processing details: Nucleated cell counts were estimated from reference gene primer amplification. Sequenced by immunoSEQ multiplex PCR; TCRdb stores in-frame clones only, minus some. V and J calls plus clone size are reproduced from that table; the DNA served to infer D and trimming. The sample carries about 90,000 clones, around 87% recorded once. The germline V gene has CDR1 SNHLY and CDR2 FYNNEI. The CDR3 has 13 amino acids. Losses at the gene ends were 5 bases for V and 5 bases for J; bases not matched to a gene: 2. The origin of this receptor is a human donor in a cohort sampled during active COVID-19. Input material: peripheral blood. V is TRBV2 and J is TRBJ1-5, with 8 bases that match TRBD1. This chain's CDR3 is CASSSQGDQPQHF. The CDR3 coding sequence is TGTGCCAGCAGTTCACAGGGGGATCAGCCCCAGCATTTT.